The text below deals with one T cell receptor (beta chain). It lacks a known antigen. Base qualities are missing; no much larger clone stands one base away. The library was prepared using RT-PCR. TCRdb shows the sequencer as Illumina HiSeq 2500. Clones were called with MiXCR by TCRdb after fastp trimmed the public reads at Q25, and only in-frame beta chains were retained. CDR3 protein sequences are deduplicated, and each keeps its most common genes and DNA. This sample has hundreds of thousands of distinct CDR3 sequences in its table, and around a sixth of those were observed once. The ten largest make up roughly 10% of the sample. These data come from a study of response to subunit inactivated influenza vaccine (dated by TCRdb to 2017 to 2018). A note on the overall study: The study used deep quantitative T cell receptor repertoire profiling to track responses to a trivalent subunit inactivated influenza vaccine. Summary of the overall study and its limitations: According to the authors, only a limited number of new T cells may be recruited by each seasonal influenza vaccination.

Including cysteine and phenylalanine, the CDR3 has 15 amino acids. Left in the record is the CDR3 DNA by itself, 45 bases read in frame from the first base. CDR1 and CDR2, looked up from the germline V gene, are MDHEN and SYDVKM. V and J are truncated by 7 bases and 2 bases respectively, leaving an intervening sequence of 17 bases. The sequence came from a man aged 50 to 60 who received an inactivated influenza vaccine. Donor details come from another sample of the same person, matched by shared clones. The sequencing used PBMCs from blood, collected less than 13 days after vaccination. The chain is made from TRBV28 and TRBJ2-5, with no confidently assigned D gene. The CDR3 protein sequence reads: CASNGDGSGQETQYF. Here is the DNA: TGTGCCAGCAATGGAGACGGATCGGGTCAAGAGACCCAGTACTTC. Joined to the reference TRBV28 and TRBJ2-5 proteins, this CDR3 gives the full variable domain: DVKVTQSSRYLVKRTGEKVFLECVQDMDHENMFWYRQDPGLGLRLIYFSYDVKMKEKGDIPEGYSVSREKKERFSLILESASTNQTSMYLCASNGDGSGQETQYFGPGTRLLVL.